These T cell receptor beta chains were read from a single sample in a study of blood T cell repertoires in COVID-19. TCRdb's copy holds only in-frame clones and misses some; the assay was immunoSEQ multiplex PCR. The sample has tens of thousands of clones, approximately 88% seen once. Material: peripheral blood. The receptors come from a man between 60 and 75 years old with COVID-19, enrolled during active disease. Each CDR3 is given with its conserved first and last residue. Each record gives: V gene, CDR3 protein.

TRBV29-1,CSVRQGSTSNYGYTF
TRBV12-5,CASGLDRGLAGDYEQYF
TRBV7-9,CASSSSGVGHDQPQHF
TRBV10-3,CAISPSTSAANEKLFF
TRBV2,CASSEVGGAYSNSPLHF
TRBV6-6,CASSYPGTGLPEAFF
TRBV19,CASSRQGFNEKLFF
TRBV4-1,CASSQENSGAREQFF
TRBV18,CASSPLGARDTEAFF
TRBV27,CASSLSLSVRGEQYF
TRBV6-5,CASSYSPGDTGELFF
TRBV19,CASSTVWRSEKLFF
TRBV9,CASSHTTGIGTEAFF
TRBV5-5,CASSPGYLGNQPQHF
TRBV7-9,CASSLRDFANYGYTF
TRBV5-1,CASSPASGGALGEQYF
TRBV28,CASSLVSGRGYTF
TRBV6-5,CASSYYRGLQETQYF
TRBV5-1,CASSSGRDRRNEKLFF
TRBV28,CASSRQGGTEAFF
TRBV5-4,CASSQGLAGGDTQYF
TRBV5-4,CASRGLDTGELFF
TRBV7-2,CASSLLGGVGGEQFF
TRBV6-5,CASGRTGQSYEQYF
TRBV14,CASSQGAFFSGNTIYF
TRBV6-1,CASSEIKMWARAPIRAFF
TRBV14,CASSRGVSNEQFF
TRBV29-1,CSVSHRDTQYF
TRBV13,CASSWGQGAEGYTF
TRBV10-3,CAISDGGKEPQHF
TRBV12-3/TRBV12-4,CASSQTGYGYTF
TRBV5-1,CASSLVASGRETQYF
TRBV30,CAWSVSRADGYTF
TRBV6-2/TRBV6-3,CASSSTRTGSSYEQYF
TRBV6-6,CASSPHGTGENTIYF
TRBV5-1,CASSLLPGQGTYEQYF
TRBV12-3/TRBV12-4,CASGQNTEAFF
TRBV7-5,CVRSLRPPRYQPQHF
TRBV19,CASSERQDLYGYTF
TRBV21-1,CASSKGSLGSSYEQYF
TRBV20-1,CSASRGQGRWDQPQHF
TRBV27,CASSLSSSPLHF
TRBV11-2,CASVDLKGKNNSPLHF
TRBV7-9,CASSLARPRGRGGELFF
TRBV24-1,CATSDQDRGLFF
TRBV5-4,CASSPPWAGAGQETQYF
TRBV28,CASSQAPLADMYEQYF
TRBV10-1,CASSTGGTGELFF
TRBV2,CASTIGGGEDTQYF
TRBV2,CANTGQGTEKLFF
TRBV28,CASSLNRDYEQYF
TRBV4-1,CASSVRVQLDYGYTF
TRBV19,CASRHPLEGRGDTEAFF
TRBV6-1,CASSEPAGAYNEQFF